The 13 T cell receptor beta chains below come from one sample, sequenced in a study of T cells in Graves' hyperthyroidism and ophthalmopathy. RNA transcripts were the template for amplifying TCR beta CDR3 regions. A first-round RT-PCR of the TCR CDR3 used the HTBI primer set. TCRdb recomputed calls from the multiplex PCR reads with MiXCR, one row per CDR3 protein. The table lists roughly 500,000 distinct CDR3 sequences, roughly 25% of them singletons. The material sequenced was blood. The source of these receptors is a woman aged 30 to 39 with Graves' ophthalmopathy.

This sequence joins TRBV6-5 and TRBJ2-1; 8 bases agree with TRBD2. Germline V gene sequence: CDR1 MNHEY, CDR2 SVGAGI. This CDR3 contains 16 residues. Unmatched junction bases numbered 12, after V lost 2 bases and J lost 9 bases. The CDR3 nucleotides read TGTGCCAGCAGTTACCTTCGAGCGGGGGCCCGGTTTGAGCAGTTCTTC. Its protein is CASSYLRAGARFEQFF.

The table lists this clonotype with many counts. Here the CDR3 DNA reads TGTGCCAGCAGTTACTCGAGGACAGGGCCCGAGTACTTC. This encodes CASSYSRTGPEYF. This chain joins TRBV6-5 and TRBJ2-5, with 8 bases identical to TRBD1. CDR1 MNHEY and CDR2 SVGAGI come from the germline V gene. The CDR3 has 13 amino acids. Trimming cost V 0 bases and J 12 bases; bases outside gene matches: 6.

This clonotype occurred many times. The chain joins TRBV27 to TRBJ1-2; 7 bases agree with TRBD1. The V gene's germline CDR1 is MNHEY and CDR2 SMNVEV (reference sequence). The CDR3 length is 14 residues. Unmatched junction bases numbered 5, after V lost 3 bases and J lost 4 bases. In DNA form, the CDR3 reads TGTGCCAGCAGTTTGGGACGGGACAGCTATGGCTACACCTTC. Translated, it gives CASSLGRDSYGYTF.

This clonotype has at least ten counts. For the CDR3, the DNA is TGTGCCAGCAGTGAGCCACAGACATACGAGCAGTACTTC. Amino acid sequence: CASSEPQTYEQYF. The chain links TRBV6-1 to TRBJ2-7; D remains unclear. The CDR3 runs to 13 residues. V was cut by 3 bases and J by 4 bases, with 10 bases left in between. Germline V CDR1 and CDR2: MNHNS, SASEGT.

This clonotype was observed many times. The chain employs TRBV28 and TRBJ2-4; D is unclear. V lost 2 bases, J lost 1 base, and 15 bases lay in between. Germline V gene data show CDR1 as MDHEN and CDR2 as SYDVKM. The CDR3 is 17 amino acids. CDR3 region: CASSLAKGGRAKNIQYF. In nucleotides, the CDR3 is TGTGCCAGCAGTTTAGCCAAAGGCGGACGGGCCAAAAACATTCAGTACTTC.

This CDR3 is CASRRDNSPNQPQHF. The CDR3 coding sequence is TGTGCCAGCAGGCGGGACAACTCACCAAATCAGCCCCAGCATTTT. This chain links TRBV12-3 or TRBV12-4 with TRBJ1-5; TRBD1 is a possible D gene (6 bases). CDR3 length: 15 amino acids. Trimming removed 6 bases from V and 4 bases from J, with 16 bases in between.

The sample holds a few counts of this clonotype. J is TRBJ2-5 and V is TRBV4-2, with D possibly being TRBD2 (5 bases). This CDR3 region has 15 residues. Trimming took 5 bases from V and 0 from J, leaving 13 bases between them. Per the germline V gene, CDR1 is LGHNA and CDR2 is YNFKEQ. Written as DNA, the CDR3 is TGTGCCAGCAGCTTCGGAGGCCGGTACCAAGAGACCCAGTACTTC. Protein: CASSFGGRYQETQYF.

The rearrangement uses TRBV30 and TRBJ2-7; 7 bases agree with TRBD1. The CDR3 is made up of 14 amino acids. J gave up 3 bases and V 3 bases, and 8 bases lay outside the gene matches. Germline V gives CDR1 GTSNPN, CDR2 SVGIG (reference sequence). CDR3 nucleotides: TGTGCCTGGAGGAAGACAGGGCTGGGCTACGAGCAGTACTTC. As protein: CAWRKTGLGYEQYF.

This chain connects TRBV27 to TRBJ1-5; D is undetermined. The CDR3 loop spans 13 amino acids. Germline V gene sequence: CDR1 MNHEY, CDR2 SMNVEV (reference sequence). Trimming shortened V by 5 bases and J by 6 bases, and 11 bases separated the two germline ends. In DNA, the CDR3 is TGTGCCAGCAGTCCCCCGAAGGGTCAGCCCCAGCATTTT. Amino acid sequence: CASSPPKGQPQHF.

This clonotype was seen only a few times. This rearrangement joins TRBV6-1 to TRBJ2-7; 8 nucleotides line up with TRBD1. The V and J ends lost 6 bases and 2 bases, in that order; junction bases with no gene match: 15. CDR1 and CDR2 (germline): MNHNS, SASEGT. This CDR3 contains 17 residues. This CDR3 is CASRGQAWGGSTYEQYF. CDR3 nucleotides: TGTGCCAGCAGGGGACAGGCCTGGGGTGGGTCCACCTACGAGCAGTACTTC.

The CDR3 is CASSETLGNNQPQHF. The CDR3 nucleotides read TGTGCCAGCAGTGAAACTCTCGGCAACAATCAGCCCCAGCATTTT. V gene TRBV6-1 combines with J gene TRBJ1-5; no reliable D call. This CDR3 has 15 amino acids. Per the germline V gene, CDR1 is MNHNS and CDR2 is SASEGT. V was shortened by 2 bases and J by 3 bases, with 11 bases between the two germline ends.

This clonotype was detected many times. This chain links TRBV12-3 or TRBV12-4 with TRBJ1-1; D may be TRBD1 (6 bases). Between the trimmed V and J ends, which lost 3 bases and 1 base, there was a span of 12 bases. The CDR3 runs 15 residues. This CDR3 reads CASSFDRGGNTEAFF. The CDR3 DNA reads TGTGCCAGCAGTTTCGACAGAGGGGGGAACACTGAAGCTTTCTTT.

There are many counts of this clonotype. The rearrangement links TRBV6-2 or TRBV6-3 to TRBJ2-7; 7 bases agree with TRBD2. Germline values: CDR1 MNHEY, CDR2 SVGEGT. The trim removed 3 bases at V and 0 bases at J, leaving 11 bases unmatched. This CDR3 has 17 amino acids. CDR3 region: CASSYPLAGASSYEQYF. DNA for the CDR3: TGTGCCAGCAGTTATCCTTTGGCGGGAGCCAGCTCCTACGAGCAGTACTTC.